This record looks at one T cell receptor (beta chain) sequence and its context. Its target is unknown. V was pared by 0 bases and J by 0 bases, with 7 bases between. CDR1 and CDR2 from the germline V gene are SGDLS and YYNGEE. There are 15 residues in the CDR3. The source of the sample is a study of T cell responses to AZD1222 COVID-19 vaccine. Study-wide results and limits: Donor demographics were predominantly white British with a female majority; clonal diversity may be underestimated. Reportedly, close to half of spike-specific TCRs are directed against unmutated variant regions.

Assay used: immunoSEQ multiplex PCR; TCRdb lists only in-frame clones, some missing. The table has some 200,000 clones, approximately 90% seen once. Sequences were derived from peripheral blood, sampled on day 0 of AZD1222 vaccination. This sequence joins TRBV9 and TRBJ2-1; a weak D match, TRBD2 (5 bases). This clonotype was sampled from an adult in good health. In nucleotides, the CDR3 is TGTGCCAGCAGCGTAGCGGGAAACTCCTACAATGAGCAGTTCTTC. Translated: CASSVAGNSYNEQFF.